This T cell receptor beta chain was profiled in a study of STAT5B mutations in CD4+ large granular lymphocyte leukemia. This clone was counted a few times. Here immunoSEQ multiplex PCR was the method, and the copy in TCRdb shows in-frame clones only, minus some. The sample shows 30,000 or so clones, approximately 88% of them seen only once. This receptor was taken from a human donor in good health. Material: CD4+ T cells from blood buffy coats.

The CDR3 reads CASTPGGGYTEAFF. The CDR3 DNA is TGTGCCAGCACCCCTGGAGGGGGTTACACTGAAGCTTTCTTT. The gene calls are TRBV28 and TRBJ1-1, with D possibly TRBD1 on 6 matching bases. Trimming pared 7 bases from V and 3 bases from J, leaving 15 bases between. The V gene's germline CDR1 is MDHEN and CDR2 SYDVKM. The CDR3 length is 14 residues.